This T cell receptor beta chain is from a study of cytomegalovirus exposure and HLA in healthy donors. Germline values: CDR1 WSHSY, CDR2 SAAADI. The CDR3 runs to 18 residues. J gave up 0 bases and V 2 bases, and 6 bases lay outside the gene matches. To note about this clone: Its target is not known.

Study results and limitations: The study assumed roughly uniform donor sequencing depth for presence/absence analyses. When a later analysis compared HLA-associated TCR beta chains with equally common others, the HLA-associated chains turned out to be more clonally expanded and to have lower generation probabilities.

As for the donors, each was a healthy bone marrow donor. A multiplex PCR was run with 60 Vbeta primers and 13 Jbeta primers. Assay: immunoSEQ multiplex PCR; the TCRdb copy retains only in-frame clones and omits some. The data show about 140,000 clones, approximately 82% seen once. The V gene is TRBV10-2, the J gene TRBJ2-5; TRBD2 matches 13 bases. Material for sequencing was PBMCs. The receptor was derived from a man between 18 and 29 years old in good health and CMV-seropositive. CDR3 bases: TGCGCCAGCAGTGAGCTTTTGGGGACTAGCGGGAACCAAGAGACCCAGTACTTC. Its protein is CASSELLGTSGNQETQYF.